These 12 T cell receptor beta chains came from one sample sequenced in a study of blood T cell repertoires in COVID-19 (dated by TCRdb to the early 2020s). The receptor library was made with the immunoSEQ multiplex PCR assay. The table comes from immuneACCESS by way of TCRdb, which keeps in-frame sequences with V and J called. Part of the clones is missing from these tables; in studies checked, under half for an unresolved V gene and the rest for unknown reasons. The sample records some 190,000 clones, about 82% of which are singletons. Of the sample, 4.5% to 7% is held by the ten largest clones. The sample comprised PBMCs or T cells enriched from blood (not recorded which). All receptors derive from a man aged 40-50 years with acute COVID-19.

On this clone: The sample contains more than one DNA sequence encoding this CDR3. The chain joins TRBV28 to TRBJ1-1; D perhaps matches TRBD1 (6 bases). Per germline, CDR1 MDHEN and CDR2 SYDVKM. The germline V and J ends were trimmed by 3 bases and 1 base, with 9 bases remaining between them. This CDR3 contains 14 residues. CDR3 region: CASSLTGRNTEAFF. The CDR3, as DNA: TGTGCCAGCAGTTTGACAGGAAGGAACACTGAAGCTTTCTTT.

The chain links TRBV28 to TRBJ2-1; D is undetermined. The CDR3 is 16 amino acids. V gave up 6 bases and J gave up 5 bases, with 20 bases separating them. CDR1 MDHEN and CDR2 SYDVKM come from the germline V gene. This CDR3 is CASRTRWIQAHNEQFF. DNA for the CDR3: TGTGCCAGCAGAACCCGATGGATTCAGGCGCACAATGAGCAGTTCTTC.

This clone appeared a few times. V is TRBV10-3 and J is TRBJ1-2; the D is unclear. Germline CDR1 is ENHRY and CDR2 is SYGVKD. Trimming shortened V by 5 bases and J by 7 bases, and 14 bases separated the two germline ends. CDR3 length: 13 residues. The chain's CDR3 is CAISTPGGFGYTF. The CDR3 nucleotides read TGTGCCATCAGTACACCCGGCGGGTTTGGCTACACCTTC.

J is TRBJ1-2 and V is TRBV2, with 9 bases lining up with TRBD1. The CDR3 covers 14 residues. Trimming took 1 base from V and 6 from J; bases not matched to a gene: 3. CDR1 and CDR2 from the germline V gene are SNHLY and FYNNEI. The CDR3 loop reads CASSEEGQGDGYTF. The CDR3 region has the DNA TGTGCCAGCAGTGAAGAGGGACAGGGTGATGGCTACACCTTC.

The chain has TRBV6-2 or TRBV6-3 and TRBJ1-5; possible D gene TRBD1, 5 bases. CDR1 is MNHEY and CDR2 is SVGEGT in the germline V gene. The CDR3 contains 15 residues. Trimming removed 4 bases at V and 0 bases at J, with 10 bases between. CDR3 coding DNA: TGTGCCAGCAGTTTCGGGGGAGATAGCAATCAGCCCCAGCATTTT. Translated, it gives CASSFGGDSNQPQHF.

This sequence joins TRBV7-2 and TRBJ2-1; D is undetermined. The length of the CDR3 is 13 residues. Germline-derived CDR1 and CDR2 are SGHTA and FQGNSA. V lost 3 bases, J lost 3 bases, and 6 bases lay in between. The CDR3, as DNA: TGTGCCAGCAGCTTTTTCAACTACAATGAGCAGTTCTTC. Encoded protein: CASSFFNYNEQFF.

This clone was detected only once. V and J are TRBV19 and TRBJ2-4; D might be TRBD1 (7 bases). The germline CDR1 and CDR2 sequences are LNHDA and SQIVND (reference sequence). V dropped 7 bases and J dropped 0 bases, with 28 bases sitting between them. The CDR3 has 20 amino acids. This CDR3 reads CASKFRGGGTVNLAKNIQYF. The DNA for the CDR3 is TGTGCCAGTAAATTTAGAGGAGGGGGCACAGTGAACCTAGCCAAAAACATTCAGTACTTC.

The chain carries TRBV6-1 and TRBJ1-1; D not certain. CDR3 length: 14 amino acids. V was cut by 3 bases and J by 0 bases, with 8 bases left in between. Germline V gene sequence: CDR1 MNHNS, CDR2 SASEGT. This CDR3 reads CASSDRFMNTEAFF. The CDR3 DNA reads TGTGCCAGCAGTGACAGATTTATGAACACTGAAGCTTTCTTT.

CDR3 amino acids: CASVWRRAEVDTQYF. CDR3 nucleotide sequence: TGTGCCAGCGTTTGGAGGCGGGCCGAGGTAGATACGCAGTATTTT. J is TRBJ2-3 and V is TRBV6-5; tentative D call: TRBD2 (5 bases). Germline CDR1 reads MNHEY; CDR2 reads SVGAGI. V shed 8 bases and J shed 5 bases, with 20 bases lying between them. The CDR3 spans 15 residues.

The V call is TRBV29-1, the J call TRBJ2-7, with 10 bases aligning to TRBD2. Germline V gene lookup returns CDR1 SQVTM and CDR2 ANQGSEA. There are 18 residues in the CDR3. V was pared by 4 bases and J by 2 bases, with 17 bases of the junction left unmatched. In DNA form, the CDR3 reads TGCAGCGTTGGTCTAGCGGGAGCAGATCCCTTTATTGCCTACGAGCAGTACTTC. Translating gives CSVGLAGADPFIAYEQYF.

V is TRBV5-1 and J is TRBJ1-3; possibly TRBD1 for D (6 bases). From germline, CDR1 is SGHRS and CDR2 YFSETQ. The V end was cut by 8 bases, the J end by 0 bases, with 12 bases between. The CDR3 runs 14 residues. CDR3 region: CARTGSASGNTIYF. CDR3 DNA: TGCGCCAGAACAGGGAGCGCCTCTGGAAACACCATATATTTT. The full variable domain, with the rest looked up from reference TRBV5-1 and TRBJ1-3, is KAGVTQTPRYLIKTRGQQVTLSCSPISGHRSVSWYQQTPGQGLQFLFEYFSETQRNKGNFPGRFSGRQFSNSRSEMNVSTLELGDSALYLCARTGSASGNTIYFGEGSWLTVV.

The chain employs TRBV7-9 and TRBJ2-5; D call uncertain. Germline V gives CDR1 SEHNR, CDR2 FQNEAQ (reference sequence). CDR3 length: 13 residues. V lost 3 bases to trimming and J lost 3 bases, with 8 bases between them. Written as DNA, the CDR3 is TGTGCCAGCAGCTTGACAAGAGAAGAGACCCAGTACTTC. As protein: CASSLTREETQYF.